A selection of T cell receptor beta chains follows, all from one sample in a study of regulatory T cells in long-lasting Graves disease. TCRdb redid the calling of the multiplex PCR reads with MiXCR, one entry per CDR3 protein. The sample lists about 400,000 distinct CDR3 sequences; 15% to 20% were seen once. This same sample was also taken into another study, of T cells in Graves' hyperthyroidism and ophthalmopathy.

The material sequenced was peripheral blood mononuclear cells (PBMCs), taken at new diagnosis, from a patient treated with antithyroid drugs. Receptors originate from a woman between 18 and 29 years old with Graves disease. CDR3s include the opening cysteine and the closing phenylalanine or tryptophan. D genes are given only for firm matches.

V gene,J gene,CDR3 length,D gene,CDR3 protein
TRBV5-1,TRBJ2-2,12,NA,CASRPDTGELFF
TRBV2,TRBJ1-5,15,NA,CASSPQTASNQPQHF
TRBV2,TRBJ1-6,11,NA,CASRDSSPLHF
TRBV19,TRBJ2-3,12,NA,CASNARADTQYF
TRBV15,TRBJ2-7,14,NA,CATTPQGNSHEQYF
TRBV27,TRBJ2-2,17,TRBD1,CASSLQPGQGSTGELFF
TRBV6-2/TRBV6-3,TRBJ1-2,12,NA,CASWTVNYGYTF
TRBV7-2,TRBJ2-7,14,TRBD2,CASSLGGGVYEQYF
TRBV4-2,TRBJ2-5,16,TRBD2,CASSPDLSGGAETQYF
TRBV29-1,TRBJ1-2,14,TRBD1,CSVGGYRGRDGYTF
TRBV3-1,TRBJ2-2,15,TRBD2,CASSPGLADTGELFF
TRBV7-9,TRBJ2-1,19,NA,CASSLAGRFPGVAYNEQFF